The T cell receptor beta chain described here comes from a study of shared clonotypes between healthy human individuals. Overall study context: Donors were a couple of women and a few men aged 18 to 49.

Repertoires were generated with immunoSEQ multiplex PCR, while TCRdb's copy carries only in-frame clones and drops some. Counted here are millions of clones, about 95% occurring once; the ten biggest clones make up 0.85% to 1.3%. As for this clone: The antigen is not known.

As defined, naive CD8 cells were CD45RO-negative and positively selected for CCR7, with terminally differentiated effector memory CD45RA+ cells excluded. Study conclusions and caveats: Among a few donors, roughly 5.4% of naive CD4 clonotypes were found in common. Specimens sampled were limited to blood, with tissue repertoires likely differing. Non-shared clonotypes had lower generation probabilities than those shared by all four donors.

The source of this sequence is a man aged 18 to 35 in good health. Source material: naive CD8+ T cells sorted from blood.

The CDR3 region has the DNA TGTGCCAGCAGTGAAACCGGCCTCGAGCAGTACTTC. As protein: CASSETGLEQYF. V is TRBV6-1 and J is TRBJ2-7, with D unclear. Germline values: CDR1 MNHNS, CDR2 SASEGT. This CDR3 contains 12 residues. Trimming pared 2 bases from V and 6 bases from J, leaving 8 bases between.